Below are 27 T cell receptor beta chains sequenced from a single sample in a study of blood T cell repertoires in COVID-19. The table came from immunoSEQ multiplex PCR; TCRdb's copy has only in-frame clones and leaves some out. The data show 120,000 to 150,000 clones, 80% to 90% seen once. Material: peripheral blood. These receptor sequences come from a man in his fifties or sixties with active or convalescent COVID-19.

The V gene is TRBV27, the J gene TRBJ1-2, with D possibly being TRBD1 (5 bases). Germline lookup yields CDR1 MNHEY and CDR2 SMNVEV (reference sequence). The CDR3 is 14 amino acids. V lost 5 bases and J lost 1, with 11 bases in between. CDR3 protein: CASSPRRDNYGYTF. The CDR3, as DNA: TGTGCCAGCAGTCCACGCAGGGATAACTATGGCTACACCTTC.

A single count supports this clone. The chain links TRBV3-1 (or the pseudogene TRBV3-2) to TRBJ2-2, with D uncertain. The germline CDR1 and CDR2 sequences are LGHDT and YNNKEL (reference sequence). The CDR3 extends over 13 amino acids. V was cut by 6 bases and J by 1 base, with 6 bases left in between. CDR3 residues: CASSPLNTGELFF. The DNA of the CDR3 is TGTGCCAGCAGTCCACTGAACACCGGGGAGCTGTTTTTT.

The chain combines TRBV4-2 with TRBJ2-1; D ambiguous. From germline, CDR1 is LGHNA and CDR2 YNFKEQ. CDR3 size: 15 residues. Deletions cut 0 bases from V and 0 bases from J, with 6 bases between. The CDR3 DNA sequence: TGTGCCAGCAGCCAAGAAACAAGCTCCTACAATGAGCAGTTCTTC. This codes for CASSQETSSYNEQFF.

This clone was counted between two and nine times. The chain uses TRBV28 and TRBJ1-5, with 7 bases that match TRBD1. Per germline, CDR1 MDHEN and CDR2 SYDVKM. The CDR3 length is 13 residues. Germline trimming cut 8 bases from V and 7 bases from J; bases unmatched to any gene: 8. The CDR3 nucleotides are TGTGCCAGCCCGGACAGGAGCGGGCAGCCCCAGCATTTT. Translating gives CASPDRSGQPQHF.

This sequence joins TRBV5-6 and TRBJ2-2, with a weak D call TRBD1 (6 bases). The germline V and J ends were trimmed by 3 bases and 6 bases, with 12 bases remaining between them. Germline V gene lookup returns CDR1 SGHDT and CDR2 YYEEEE. The CDR3 is 14 residues long. The CDR3 bases are TGTGCCAGCAGCTCACAGGGAAGGGCCGGGGAGCTGTTTTTT. It codes for CASSSQGRAGELFF.

The chain has TRBV12-3 or TRBV12-4 and TRBJ1-5; D perhaps matches TRBD1 (6 bases). Trimming left V 8 bases short and J 7 bases short, with 12 bases between. The CDR3 has 12 residues. The CDR3 DNA reads as TGTGCCAGCCAGACAGGTTGGCAGCCCCAGCATTTT. The encoded protein is CASQTGWQPQHF.

The CDR3 spells CASIADRDIGNQPQHF. The DNA for the CDR3 is TGTGCCAGTATCGCGGACAGGGACATTGGCAATCAGCCCCAGCATTTT. The chain has TRBV19 and TRBJ1-5; 8 nucleotides match TRBD1. The germline V gene encodes CDR1 LNHDA and CDR2 SQIVND (reference sequence). The junction had 10 bases not matched to a gene; V was cut back by 7 bases and J by 2 bases. This CDR3 is built from 16 residues.

V and J are TRBV10-3 and TRBJ2-7; D perhaps matches TRBD1 (6 bases). V was trimmed by 6 bases and J by 4 bases, leaving 19 bases between them. There are 15 residues in the CDR3. Germline CDR1 ENHRY, CDR2 SYGVKD. The CDR3 bases are TGTGCCATCAGCGGCCCCGTAGGGGGTCGGTACGAGCAGTACTTC. Its protein product is CAISGPVGGRYEQYF.

The chain employs TRBV30 and TRBJ2-1; 9 bases are a match to TRBD2. Germline values: CDR1 GTSNPN, CDR2 SVGIG (reference sequence). V gave up 1 base and J gave up 4 bases; unmatched junction bases: 8. There are 16 residues in the CDR3. CDR3 region: CAWSAAAAGGYNEQFF. As DNA, the CDR3 is TGTGCCTGGAGTGCCGCCGCAGCGGGAGGTTACAATGAGCAGTTCTTC.

The J gene is TRBJ1-5, the V gene TRBV6-6, with 7 bases fitting TRBD1. The CDR3 sequence is 15 residues long. V shed 0 bases, J shed 3 bases, and the junction held 2 bases outside the gene matches. The V gene's germline CDR1 is MNHNY and CDR2 SVGAGI (reference sequence). The CDR3 loop is CASSYSTGSNQPQHF. The CDR3 DNA reads as TGTGCCAGCAGTTACTCGACAGGGTCCAATCAGCCCCAGCATTTT.

The chain carries TRBV19 and TRBJ1-5; 9 nucleotides match TRBD1. CDR1 LNHDA and CDR2 SQIVND come from the germline V gene (reference sequence). V lost 7 bases, J lost 2 bases, and 3 bases stayed unmatched. This CDR3 spans 14 amino acids. The chain's CDR3 is CASTRTGGNQPQHF. The CDR3 region has the DNA TGTGCCAGTACCCGGACAGGGGGCAATCAGCCCCAGCATTTT.

The rearrangement joins TRBV11-2 to TRBJ2-5; D may be TRBD1 (6 bases). CDR1 is SGHAT and CDR2 is FQNNGV in the germline V gene. The CDR3 covers 15 residues. V lost 5 bases to trimming and J lost 1 base, with 14 bases between them. Here the CDR3 DNA reads TGTGCCAGCAGCCACCCATCAGGGGTCCAAGAGACCCAGTACTTC. Translating it yields CASSHPSGVQETQYF.

The chain links TRBV7-2 to TRBJ2-7, with TRBD1 as a possible D gene (6 bases). This CDR3 region has 14 residues. The V end lost 0 bases, the J end lost 6 bases, and 12 bases lay between the germline ends. The germline CDR1 and CDR2 sequences are SGHTA and FQGNSA. As DNA, the CDR3 is TGTGCCAGCAGCTTAGCGGCCAGGGGCTCCGAGCAGTACTTC. Translating it yields CASSLAARGSEQYF.

The chain joins TRBV6-2 or TRBV6-3 to TRBJ1-6; TRBD1 is a possible D gene (5 bases). Trimming took 2 bases from V and 7 from J, leaving 15 bases between them. Germline V lookup: CDR1 MNHEY, CDR2 SVGEGT. The length of the CDR3 is 16 residues. The CDR3 loop is CASSYASGTRNSPLHF. CDR3 bases: TGTGCCAGCAGTTACGCGTCCGGGACTAGGAATTCACCCCTCCACTTT.

The V gene is TRBV18, the J gene TRBJ1-2, with 8 nucleotides matching TRBD1. After removal of 3 bases from V and 3 bases from J, the junction contained 3 bases not matched to a gene. This CDR3 comprises 14 residues. Germline V CDR1 and CDR2: KGHSH, LQKENI. CDR3 coding DNA: TGTGCCAGCTCACCGCAGGGGGCCGACTATGGCTACACCTTC. It translates to CASSPQGADYGYTF.

This clone was seen a single time. V gene TRBV18 combines with J gene TRBJ2-6, with D perhaps TRBD2 (6 bases). Trimming cost V 5 bases and J 0 bases, with 8 bases left between them. Germline-derived CDR1 and CDR2 are KGHSH and LQKENI. The CDR3 totals 15 residues. The DNA of the CDR3 is TGTGCCAGCTCATCGGGAGCCTCTGGGGCCAACGTCCTGACTTTC. Translation gives CASSSGASGANVLTF. Complete variable domain (other parts from reference TRBV18 and TRBJ2-6): NAGVMQNPRHLVRRRGQEARLRCSPMKGHSHVYWYRQLPEEGLKFMVYLQKENIIDESGMPKERFSAEFPKEGPSILRIQQVVRGDSAAYFCASSSGASGANVLTFGAGSRLTVL.

The genes are TRBV9 and TRBJ1-2, with TRBD1 as a possible D gene (6 bases). The V end was cut by 0 bases, the J end by 3 bases, with 9 bases between. Per the germline V gene, CDR1 is SGDLS and CDR2 is YYNGEE. This CDR3 comprises 14 residues. CDR3 sequence reads: CASSVGTGHYGYTF. The CDR3 coding sequence is TGTGCCAGCAGCGTAGGCACAGGGCACTATGGCTACACCTTC. The entire variable domain, with the rest obtained from reference TRBV9 and TRBJ1-2, is as follows: DSGVTQTPKHLITATGQRVTLRCSPRSGDLSVYWYQQSLDQGLQFLIQYYNGEERAKGNILERFSAQQFPDLHSELNLSSLELGDSALYFCASSVGTGHYGYTFGSGTRLTVV.

The chain employs TRBV7-9 and TRBJ1-2, with TRBD1 matching over 12 bases. The CDR3 extends over 14 amino acids. From germline, CDR1 is SEHNR and CDR2 FQNEAQ (reference sequence). J lost 6 bases, V lost 4 bases, and 3 bases had no gene match. CDR3 coding DNA: TGTGCCAGCAGCTCGGGACAGGGGGCGCATGGCTACACCTTC. Translated: CASSSGQGAHGYTF.

V and J are TRBV7-9 and TRBJ2-7; D is unclear. Trimming pared 7 bases from V and 1 base from J, leaving 14 bases between. CDR3 length: 14 residues. CDR1 SEHNR and CDR2 FQNEAQ come from the germline V gene (reference sequence). CDR3 coding DNA: TGTGCCAGCAAACAAGGTGGCAGGTCCTACGAGCAGTACTTC. Translation: CASKQGGRSYEQYF.

This chain links TRBV28 with TRBJ2-1, with TRBD2 matching 7 bases. The length of the CDR3 is 19 residues. The trim removed 3 bases at V and 0 bases at J, leaving 14 bases unmatched. CDR1 MDHEN and CDR2 SYDVKM come from the germline V gene. The CDR3 spells CASSFRSGVQILSYNEQFF. The CDR3 bases are TGTGCCAGCAGTTTCAGGAGCGGGGTTCAAATACTCTCCTACAATGAGCAGTTCTTC.

This clone was observed a handful of times. This rearrangement joins TRBV19 to TRBJ1-5; D gene uncertain. Germline V gene data show CDR1 as LNHDA and CDR2 as SQIVND (reference sequence). Trimming shortened V by 3 bases and J by 2 bases, and 14 bases separated the two germline ends. The CDR3 contains 16 residues. CDR3: CASSIPPGKGNQPQHF. The CDR3 bases are TGTGCCAGTAGTATCCCCCCGGGTAAGGGCAATCAGCCCCAGCATTTT.

The CDR3 loop is CASSVQTGSSGNTIYF. The CDR3 bases are TGTGCCAGCAGCGTCCAGACAGGGAGCTCTGGAAACACCATATATTTT. The chain is built from TRBV9 and TRBJ1-3, with 7 bases matching TRBD1. The V gene's germline CDR1 is SGDLS and CDR2 YYNGEE. The CDR3 has 16 residues. Trimming at V came to 2 bases and at J to 0 bases, leaving 5 bases not matched to a gene.

The chain has TRBV5-4 and TRBJ2-7, with 11 bases lining up with TRBD2. CDR1 is SGHNT and CDR2 is YYREEE in the germline V gene (reference sequence). Trimming took 2 bases from V and 5 from J; bases not matched to a gene: 9. The CDR3 totals 16 residues. In DNA form, the CDR3 reads TGTGCCAGCAGCTTCAGACTAGCGGGAACGGTGGACGAGCAGTACTTC. This translates into CASSFRLAGTVDEQYF.

The CDR3 region is CASSLWLQGGTNEKLFF. In DNA, the CDR3 is TGTGCCAGCAGTTTATGGCTTCAGGGGGGAACTAATGAAAAACTGTTTTTT. V is TRBV28 and J is TRBJ1-4, with 7 positions matching TRBD1. The CDR3 has 17 amino acids. Germline lookup yields CDR1 MDHEN and CDR2 SYDVKM. V lost 0 bases, J lost 1 base, and 5 bases stayed unmatched.

The J gene is TRBJ2-1, the V gene TRBV5-5; 7 bases fit TRBD1. CDR3 length equals 14 residues. The germline gives CDR1 SGHKS, CDR2 YYEKEE (reference sequence). V lost 5 bases, J lost 8 bases, and 10 bases stayed unmatched. For the CDR3, the DNA is TGTGCCAGCAGGACGGGACAGTTCTTAGATGAGCAGTTCTTC. Translation gives CASRTGQFLDEQFF.

The CDR3 here is CASMPPSGSSHEQYF. The CDR3 nucleotides read TGTGCCTCCATGCCCCCCAGCGGGAGCTCCCACGAGCAGTACTTC. This sequence joins TRBV21-1 and TRBJ2-7; TRBD2 is taken as the D call from the table, unchecked against the DNA. TRBV21-1 is listed as a pseudogene. The CDR3 is made up of 15 amino acids.

In the case of this clone: Sequence at one end of the junction differs from germline and may be a read error. The J gene is TRBJ2-1, the V gene TRBV10-3; 10 nucleotides line up with TRBD2. Germline V lookup: CDR1 ENHRY, CDR2 SYGVKD. The CDR3 totals 16 residues. The DNA of the CDR3 is TGTGCCATTAGTGAGTCGCTGGCTAGCGGGAGTTATGAGCAGTTCTTC. Translated, it gives CAISESLASGSYEQFF.